This TCR beta chain was documented in a study of CD8 T cells in ankylosing spondylitis. As to this clonotype: Its matching antigen is unknown.

TCRdb re-derived calls from the 5' RACE reads in MiXCR, one entry per CDR3 protein. Among roughly 490,000 distinct CDR3 sequences listed, 5.3% were seen once. General observations from the study: Disease-linked clones reportedly concentrated significantly in matched ankylosing spondylitis synovial fluid. Ankylosing spondylitis blood seemed to carry a telltale TCR beta motif made of under ten highly homologous variants.

The germline V gene encodes CDR1 SNHLY and CDR2 FYNNEI. Germline trimming cut 5 bases from V and 2 bases from J; bases unmatched to any gene: 6. This CDR3 contains 18 residues. Material for sequencing was blood, either unsorted or a sorted T cell fraction (not recorded which). V usage is TRBV2 and J usage is TRBJ2-1, with TRBD2 matching over 16 bases. This TCR came from a male donor with ankylosing spondylitis. CDR3 DNA: TGTGCCAGCAGTAAGGGGACTAGCGGGAGGGCCGCCTACAATGAGCAGTTCTTC. Translated, it gives CASSKGTSGRAAYNEQFF.